The following is a T cell receptor beta chain sequence with its context. Using immunoSEQ multiplex PCR, the repertoire was profiled, and TCRdb retains in-frame clones only, with some absent. Of nearly 250,000 clones in the sample, almost 85% were seen once. The sample belongs to a study of blood T cell repertoires in COVID-19. Sequencing input: PBMCs or T cells enriched from blood (not recorded which). The clonotype was recovered from a woman in her fifties or sixties with acute COVID-19.

The CDR3 spells CASSQPDRDEQFF. CDR3 sequence (DNA): TGTGCCAGCAGCCAACCTGACAGGGATGAGCAGTTCTTC. The J gene is TRBJ2-1, the V gene TRBV3-1 (or the pseudogene TRBV3-2); 7 nucleotides match TRBD1. Trimming at V came to 2 bases and at J to 8 bases, leaving 3 bases not matched to a gene. Germline V CDR1 and CDR2: LGHDT, YNNKEL (reference sequence). CDR3 length: 13 residues.